The T cell receptor (beta chain) described here comes from a study of blood T cell repertoires in COVID-19 (TCRdb year 2020). Describing the broader study: Samples from collaborators originated in the United States, Italy and Spain and spanned both the acute and convalescent phases of COVID-19. The samples were drawn from two sources: the first 160 participants of the ongoing ImmuneRACE study, and over 1,000 subjects contributed by 6 global collaborators. Where available, HLA class I and class II types were taken from metadata supplied by the sample provider and were not determined by assay-based typing. A de-identified subject ID, COVID-19 status, age in years and sex were almost always included in the sample metadata. The repertoires were released in a freely available public database intended as a resource for research on the immune response to SARS-CoV-2. Subjects who had been exposed to COVID-19, were actively infected with it, or had recovered from it provided the deeply sampled blood TCRbeta repertoires that made up the dataset. The material from the prospective study consisted of cDNA or gDNA derived from T cells, B-cell-depleted T cells, or PBMCs. Here is what the overall study found, with its caveats: How much clinical and demographic metadata was included differed by source and by participant, and the metadata was provided uncurated.

TCRbeta CDR3 regions were amplified from genomic DNA by means of the immunoSEQ Assay, a bias-controlled multiplex PCR. Per the authors' processing: Nucleated cell counts per sample were estimated from amplification of reference gene primers within the assay. Sequence reads were collapsed and filtered to measure the absolute abundance of every unique TCRbeta CDR3 rearrangement. Productive Simpson clonality was computed per sample as the square root of Simpson's diversity index over productive rearrangements. TCRdb retrieved this table from immuneACCESS and kept in-frame rearrangements only. Not all clones are present; in checked studies, unresolved V genes account for under half, and no reason is known for the remainder. That table supplies the V and J calls and clone size; D and trimming were determined from the DNA. The sample includes approximately 250,000 clones, with less than 90% observed a single time. Clones ranked in the top ten supply around 4% of the sample.

The collaborating institutions used their own protocols to collect whole blood in K2EDTA tubes. Collaborator samples were shipped for TCRbeta analysis as frozen whole blood, isolated PBMCs, or DNA extracted from either sample type. About this clone itself: Its antigen specificity is not known. Per-nucleotide qualities are absent, and no much larger clonotype sits a single base away.

The sample comprised peripheral blood. The receptor was isolated from a man aged 60 to 75 with acute or convalescent COVID-19.

The CDR3 protein: CASSLGQGLHEQYF. The DNA sequence is as follows: TGCGCCAGCAGCTTGGGACAGGGCTTACACGAGCAGTACTTC. The rearranged segments are TRBV5-1 and TRBJ2-7; TRBD1 lines up with 7 middle nucleotides. The CDR3, from cysteine to phenylalanine, totals 14 residues. Only the CDR3 DNA is retained, 42 bases long and in frame from the first base. The germline V gene provides CDR1 SGHRS and CDR2 YFSETQ. From V the trimming removes 0 bases and from J it removes 5 bases, while the gene matches leave 5 bases of the junction unaccounted for.